This T cell receptor (beta chain) was recovered during a study of blood T cells in healthy people across ages (dated by TCRdb to about 2015). Study-wide context: In model experiments, template switching captured about one uniquely barcoded TCR beta cDNA molecule for every two T cells. To track age-related changes in TCR beta repertoire diversity, the study relied on deep sequencing normalized with unique cDNA molecular identifiers. Four age groups were formed from the donors: young (average approximately 15 years), middle-aged (roughly 38), aged (about 62) and long-lived (about 75). To avoid experimental bias, donors of different ages were randomly spread across the sequencing lanes. Using the same blood draw, the study looked at two additional independent replicas of 1 million unique cDNA reads for two donors, one aged 18 to 30 and the other aged 80 or older. Findings and caveats that apply to the study as a whole: Compared with the aged group, the long-lived group had more naive CD4+ T cells, fewer expanded clones and increased TCR diversity, suggesting age selection. Estimates of total diversity based on one million sequenced T cells were considered lower bounds and underestimates. Observed TCR beta diversity correlated strongly with the percentage of naive T cells measured by flow cytometry. Donor CMV infection status was unknown, potentially confounding age-related changes in expanded clonotypes. As age increased, observed TCR beta diversity per million T cells dropped in a roughly linear way, and a significant reduction was already evident by age about 40. Bulk unsorted PBMC profiling prevented conclusive comparison of naive and antigen-experienced compartments.

The 39 donors, aged 6 to 90 years, were systemically healthy Caucasian individuals from Russia. Around 9.7 milliliters of peripheral blood were collected from each donor into EDTA-treated Vacutainer tubes. PBMCs were isolated by Ficoll-Paque density-gradient centrifugation, with at least 7 million obtained per sample. Trizol reagent was used to extract total RNA from PBMCs, with at least 6 micrograms per sample. For every donor, flow cytometry on a PBMC aliquot measured the percentage of naive CD45RAhigh/CD27high T cells. The library was obtained by 5' RACE. Sequencing relied on an Illumina HiSeq 2500. A second PCR of roughly 7 to 12 cycles was run with a J-beta primer mix and a sample-barcoded 5' primer. A unique molecular identifier was introduced onto each TCR beta cDNA molecule by a template-switch 5' adaptor carrying 12 random nucleotides. Each sample yielded at least 2.5 million CDR3-containing paired-end reads. First-strand cDNA was synthesized from all RNA with the Mint cDNA synthesis kit, primed by a TRBC-specific oligonucleotide. After uracil-DNA glycosylase treatment, a first 18-cycle PCR used universal primers M1SS and BC2_uni_R on all cDNA. Turning to the authors' computational methods: For normalization, 1 million high-quality reads were randomly selected from each sample, with every read carrying a distinct molecular identifier. Reads with shared molecular identifiers were discarded instead of being binned into consensus sequences. MiTCR, with a Q25 quality threshold and the strictest error-elimination algorithm, was used for CDR3 identification, clonotype clustering and error correction. A nonparametric unseen species model using Euler transformation provided a lower-bound estimate of total TCR beta diversity. The public reads were reprocessed in TCRdb via fastp at Q25 and MiXCR, keeping in-frame beta chains. Here each entry gathers all rows of one CDR3 protein and keeps the most common genes and DNA. None of the V and J calls come from the authors' own analysis; TCRdb made them. The sample has 1.4 million or so distinct CDR3 sequences on record, about 45% of them singletons. Clones ranked in the top ten supply under 5% of the sample.

There are a few counts of this clonotype. It has no known antigen specificity. The input lacks base qualities; no much larger clone sits a single base away. Measured from the cysteine to the phenylalanine, the CDR3 is 15 residues long. CDR3 DNA only is kept here, 45 bases in frame from base 1. The germline V gene provides CDR1 SGHTA and CDR2 FQGNSA. V is trimmed back by 2 bases and J by 1 base, and the junction contains 1 base that no gene match accounts for. This sequence uses TRBV7-2 and TRBJ2-3; TRBD2 agrees with 9 junctional bases. The TCR comes from a woman between 18 and 30 years old in good health. The specimen sequenced was blood. The CDR3 is CASSLSGRRTDTQYF. The bases read TGTGCCAGCAGCTTAAGCGGGAGGCGCACAGATACGCAGTATTTT.